This T cell receptor beta chain was captured in a study of cytomegalovirus exposure and HLA in healthy donors. The PCR employed 60 Vbeta primers together with 13 Jbeta primers. TCRdb keeps only in-frame clones here, not all; method: immunoSEQ multiplex PCR. The sample lists about 190,000 clones; around 75% were seen once. Study-level results: The likely origin of a cluster of highly shared sequence variants was a sequencing artifact. For most TCR sequences rarity was the rule, although some public TCRs occurred in many donors.

The CDR3 runs 16 residues. The ends lost 3 bases at V and 4 bases at J; junction bases unmatched: 0. Looked up from germline, CDR1 is SEHNR and CDR2 is FQNEAQ (reference sequence). Concerning this clone itself: Its antigen is unknown.

Sequenced input: PBMCs. The gene calls are TRBV7-9 and TRBJ2-1, with 16 positions matching TRBD2. The origin of this receptor is a woman aged 25-40 years in good health and CMV-seropositive. CDR3 loop: CASSLGLAGGYNEQFF. CDR3 bases: TGTGCCAGCAGCTTGGGACTAGCGGGAGGGTACAATGAGCAGTTCTTC.